Each of the 21 T cell receptor beta chains below was sequenced from the same sample in a study of blood T cell repertoires in COVID-19. Some clones are missing from TCRdb's copy, which holds only in-frame ones; the method was immunoSEQ multiplex PCR. The sample yields fewer than 450,000 clones, less than 95% seen once. Sequencing used PBMCs or T cells enriched from blood (not recorded which). The origin of the receptors is a man aged 18-30 years who had recovered from COVID-19.

The chain recombines TRBV4-2 with TRBJ2-3, with a weak D call TRBD2 (6 bases). Germline V gene data show CDR1 as LGHNA and CDR2 as YNFKEQ. The V and J ends lost 3 bases and 0 bases respectively, with 19 bases between them. The CDR3 consists of 18 residues. CDR3 amino acids: CASSHNSGQASSTDTQYF. DNA for the CDR3: TGTGCCAGCAGCCACAATAGCGGCCAAGCCTCTAGCACAGATACGCAGTATTTT.

The chain recombines TRBV5-1 with TRBJ1-6, with 9 positions matching TRBD1. This CDR3 has 14 residues. Looked up from germline, CDR1 is SGHRS and CDR2 is YFSETQ. The V and J ends lost 5 bases and 7 bases, in that order; junction bases with no gene match: 4. This chain's CDR3 is CASRRTGDNSPLHF. The CDR3 DNA is TGCGCCAGCAGAAGGACAGGGGACAATTCACCCCTCCACTTT.

The rearrangement uses TRBV4-1 and TRBJ1-2; 7 positions agree with TRBD1. Germline CDR1 reads MGHRA; CDR2 reads YSYEKL. There are 15 residues in the CDR3. The ends lost 2 bases at V and 4 bases at J; junction bases unmatched: 7. The CDR3 is CASSQQRDRSYGYTF. CDR3 bases: TGCGCCAGCAGCCAACAAAGGGACAGAAGCTATGGCTACACCTTC.

The chain combines TRBV28 with TRBJ2-3; maybe TRBD1 (6 bases). Germline CDR1 reads MDHEN; CDR2 reads SYDVKM. Trimming pared 6 bases from V and 4 bases from J, leaving 11 bases between. The CDR3 runs 13 residues. CDR3 bases: TGTGCCAGCAGCTCCACAGGGCCAGATACGCAGTATTTT. This sequence encodes CASSSTGPDTQYF.

The V and J genes are TRBV7-9 and TRBJ1-2; D is possibly TRBD1 (5 bases). Germline V gene sequence: CDR1 SEHNR, CDR2 FQNEAQ (reference sequence). The CDR3 sequence is 14 residues long. V was cut by 5 bases and J by 5 bases, with 15 bases left in between. The DNA for the CDR3 is TGTGCCAGCAGCCCGGACGGGGGGGGATATGGCTACACCTTC. This codes for CASSPDGGGYGYTF.

The sample holds a few counts of this clone. This chain links TRBV5-1 with TRBJ2-3; D is perhaps TRBD1 (6 bases). This CDR3 has 14 residues. Germline CDR1 SGHRS, CDR2 YFSETQ. The V end was cut by 0 bases, the J end by 4 bases, with 9 bases between. CDR3 sequence (DNA): TGCGCCAGCAGCTTGGACAGGGTCGCAGATACGCAGTATTTT. Its translation: CASSLDRVADTQYF. Together with reference TRBV5-1 and TRBJ2-3, the CDR3 gives the full variable domain: KAGVTQTPRYLIKTRGQQVTLSCSPISGHRSVSWYQQTPGQGLQFLFEYFSETQRNKGNFPGRFSGRQFSNSRSEMNVSTLELGDSALYLCASSLDRVADTQYFGPGTRLTVL.

The rearrangement joins TRBV12-3 or TRBV12-4 to TRBJ1-4; D unclear. Trimming shortened V by 5 bases and J by 6 bases, and 10 bases separated the two germline ends. CDR3 length: 13 residues. The CDR3 protein is CASSGEFDEKLFF. In DNA form, the CDR3 reads TGTGCCAGCAGTGGGGAGTTCGATGAAAAACTGTTTTTT.

This clone was detected once. The chain carries TRBV3-1 (or the pseudogene TRBV3-2) and TRBJ2-3; TRBD2 aligns across 16 bases. The germline V gene has CDR1 LGHDT and CDR2 YNNKEL (reference sequence). V dropped 0 bases and J dropped 14; count of bases not matched to a gene: 5. This CDR3 comprises 15 residues. The CDR3 loop is CASSQEPGLAGGPYF. CDR3 coding DNA: TGTGCCAGCAGCCAAGAACCGGGACTAGCGGGGGGGCCGTATTTT.

This chain links TRBV19 with TRBJ2-7, with 8 positions matching TRBD2. In germline, CDR1 is LNHDA, CDR2 SQIVND (reference sequence). This CDR3 contains 15 residues. J was trimmed by 3 bases and V by 4 bases; bases with no gene match: 8. DNA for the CDR3: TGTGCCAGTAGTACCTTAAGCGGGAGCGGCTACGAGCAGTACTTC. It encodes CASSTLSGSGYEQYF.

The chain recombines TRBV14 with TRBJ1-6; 12 nucleotides agree with TRBD1. The germline V gene encodes CDR1 SGHDN and CDR2 FVKESK. The CDR3 spans 16 residues. After removal of 4 bases from V and 7 bases from J, the junction contained 5 bases not matched to a gene. The CDR3 DNA follows: TGTGCCAGCAGCCTCGGGACAGGGGGCCGGAATTCACCCCTCCACTTT. It yields the protein CASSLGTGGRNSPLHF.

V gene TRBV7-9 combines with J gene TRBJ1-5; perhaps TRBD1 as D (5 bases). V shed 2 bases and J shed 2 bases, with 10 bases lying between them. Germline CDR1 and CDR2: SEHNR and FQNEAQ (reference sequence). The CDR3 is 15 amino acids. CDR3 sequence (DNA): TGTGCCAGCAGCTTATCGGGGGGAGGCAATCAGCCCCAGCATTTT. Translating gives CASSLSGGGNQPQHF.

The chain has TRBV28 and TRBJ1-5; 10 nucleotides match TRBD1. Trimming removed 4 bases from V and 6 bases from J; junction bases left unmatched: 12. The CDR3 is 17 amino acids. CDR1 is MDHEN and CDR2 is SYDVKM in the germline V gene. The CDR3 loop reads CASSSTGTGAGGQPQHF. CDR3 coding DNA: TGTGCCAGCAGTTCTACCGGGACAGGGGCGGGAGGTCAGCCCCAGCATTTT.

V gene TRBV5-1 combines with J gene TRBJ2-2; D perhaps matches TRBD1 (6 bases). Germline V gene lookup returns CDR1 SGHRS and CDR2 YFSETQ. The V gene lost 4 bases and the J gene lost 0 bases, with 13 bases spanning the gap. There are 16 residues in the CDR3. The CDR3 protein is CASSHSGQSNTGELFF. For the CDR3, the DNA is TGCGCCAGCAGCCACTCAGGACAGTCGAACACCGGGGAGCTGTTTTTT.

The CDR3 DNA reads TGTGCCAGCCACTCAGTGCGGTATGGCTACACCTTC. This encodes CASHSVRYGYTF. The rearrangement links TRBV7-8 to TRBJ1-2; no clear D. Trimming shortened V by 8 bases and J by 5 bases, and 12 bases separated the two germline ends. Germline-derived CDR1 and CDR2 are SGHVS and FQNEAQ. The CDR3 loop spans 12 amino acids.

This chain connects TRBV28 to TRBJ1-2; the D gene is possibly TRBD1 (5 bases). Germline lookup yields CDR1 MDHEN and CDR2 SYDVKM. Trimming removed 6 bases at V and 7 bases at J, with 9 bases between. The CDR3 covers 11 residues. CDR3 in amino acids: CASRRTTGYTF. Here the CDR3 DNA reads TGTGCCAGCAGACGGACAACTGGCTACACCTTC.

Remarks on this clone: Germline is not matched at one junction end, which may reflect a read error. Written as DNA, the CDR3 is TGCAGTGCTGGACAGGGTTCATTT. Its protein is CSAGQGSF. The chain has TRBV20-1 and TRBJ1-1; 8 bases match TRBD1. Germline V gives CDR1 DFQATT, CDR2 SNEGSKA (reference sequence). CDR3 size: 8 residues.

V gene TRBV19 combines with J gene TRBJ2-1; TRBD2 aligns across 9 bases. The CDR3 runs to 13 residues. V gave up 6 bases and J gave up 6 bases; unmatched junction bases: 3. Germline V gives CDR1 LNHDA, CDR2 SQIVND (reference sequence). The CDR3, as DNA: TGTGCCAGTAGGGTAGCGGGAGCCAATGAGCAGTTCTTC. This codes for CASRVAGANEQFF. Combining the CDR3 with reference TRBV19 and TRBJ2-1 gives the whole variable domain DGGITQSPKYLFRKEGQNVTLSCEQNLNHDAMYWYRQDPGQGLRLIYYSQIVNDFQKGDIAEGYSVSREKKESFPLTVTSAQKNPTAFYLCASRVAGANEQFFGPGTRLTVL.

The chain carries TRBV19 and TRBJ1-6, with a tentative D call TRBD1 (6 bases). Trimming took 3 bases from V and 0 from J, leaving 12 bases between them. This CDR3 contains 17 residues. CDR1 is LNHDA and CDR2 is SQIVND in the germline V gene (reference sequence). The CDR3 region has the DNA TGTGCCAGTAGTATTGGGGGCAGGGGCTCCTATAATTCACCCCTCCACTTT. Translated: CASSIGGRGSYNSPLHF.

The chain has TRBV19 and TRBJ1-1, with 9 bases identical to TRBD1. V lost 7 bases and J lost 0; bases outside the gene matches: 6. Germline lookup yields CDR1 LNHDA and CDR2 SQIVND (reference sequence). CDR3 size: 15 residues. In DNA, the CDR3 is TGTGCCAGTAAAAACAGGGGGCCCATGAACACTGAAGCTTTCTTT. The encoded protein is CASKNRGPMNTEAFF.

The chain recombines TRBV27 with TRBJ2-2, with 10 positions matching TRBD1. CDR1 and CDR2 (germline): MNHEY, SMNVEV (reference sequence). V dropped 2 bases and J dropped 5; count of bases not matched to a gene: 5. The CDR3 contains 16 residues. The CDR3 region has the DNA TGTGCCAGCAGTTTAAGCGGGACAGGGGTAACCGGGGAGCTGTTTTTT. Translating it yields CASSLSGTGVTGELFF.

The chain recombines TRBV3-1 (or the pseudogene TRBV3-2) with TRBJ1-5; 10 nucleotides line up with TRBD1. Germline V CDR1 and CDR2: LGHDT, YNNKEL (reference sequence). J gave up 4 bases and V 5 bases, and 5 bases lay outside the gene matches. CDR3 length equals 15 residues. The CDR3 DNA sequence: TGTGCCAGCAGCTCCCGACAGGGGGCGAATCAGCCCCAGCATTTT. It specifies CASSSRQGANQPQHF.